The 2 T cell receptor beta chains in this list originate from one sample, sequenced in a study of cytomegalovirus exposure and HLA in healthy donors (dated by TCRdb to 2016 to 2017). Receptors were amplified or captured by the immunoSEQ multiplex PCR assay. A mixture of 60 forward primers for TCR Vbeta segments and 13 reverse primers for TCR Jbeta segments was used in the multiplex PCR. As stored in TCRdb, this immuneACCESS dataset retains in-frame rearrangements with V and J assigned. A fraction of the clones does not appear; measured against another copy, unresolved V genes explain less than half of the discrepancy, and the remainder lacks a known reason. Within this sample are 170,000 or so clones, with around 86% of them counted one time only. The ten largest clones represent roughly 1.5% of the sample. The material sequenced was PBMCs. The receptor set was obtained from a man aged 45 to 65 in good health and CMV-seronegative.

The gene calls are TRBV9 and TRBJ2-3; 14 nucleotides align to TRBD2. The junction had 6 bases not matched to a gene; V was cut back by 4 bases and J by 2 bases. CDR1 SGDLS and CDR2 YYNGEE come from the germline V gene. The CDR3 consists of 17 residues. The CDR3 loop is CASSFGLAGGSTDTQYF. Here the CDR3 DNA reads TGTGCCAGCAGCTTCGGACTAGCGGGGGGTTCCACAGATACGCAGTATTTT.

CDR3 region: CASSLSGRPQGGIQYF. The CDR3 DNA sequence: TGTGCCAGCAGCTTAAGCGGGAGGCCGCAGGGAGGCATTCAGTACTTC. The chain combines TRBV5-5 with TRBJ2-4; TRBD2 aligns across 9 bases. J gave up 9 bases and V 2 bases, and 12 bases lay outside the gene matches. Germline CDR1 reads SGHKS; CDR2 reads YYEKEE (reference sequence). The CDR3 is 16 residues long.